This T cell receptor (beta chain) is drawn from a study of T cell responses to AZD1222 COVID-19 vaccine. Germline V CDR1 and CDR2: SEHNR, FQNEAQ (reference sequence). V shed 5 bases, J shed 6 bases, and the junction held 9 bases outside the gene matches. This CDR3 has 17 residues. Libraries were prepared by immunoSEQ multiplex PCR; TCRdb keeps only in-frame clonotypes and omits some of them. The sample includes 150,000 to 200,000 clones, around 94% of them seen just once. On this clone itself: Its antigen is not identified.

Study-level points and caveats: Distributed over spike, vaccine-associated CD4 TCRs predominated at 160-218 and 743-854. Nearly half of spike-specific TCRs reportedly go after variant regions that carry no mutations.

This chain uses TRBV7-9 with TRBJ2-1; 14 positions agree with TRBD2. Specimen: peripheral blood, collected 28 days after the second AZD1222 dose. This clonotype was obtained from an adult who received the AZD1222 COVID-19 vaccine. The CDR3 DNA sequence: TGTGCCAGCAGCCGACTAGCGGGAGGGAGGAGGGGCAATGAGCAGTTCTTC. Protein: CASSRLAGGRRGNEQFF.